A single sample gave rise to the 20 T cell receptor beta chains below, sequenced in a study of immune heterogeneity within non-small cell lung tumors. At roughly 600 ng per sample, bulk tumor genomic DNA provided the template. Several widely spaced biopsies per primary tumor were taken during surgery. Patients had untreated, newly diagnosed non-small cell lung cancer and underwent curative surgery. Multiplex PCR was performed with 32 V and 13 J primers, and it amplified TCR beta CDR3. One entry per CDR3 protein results from TCRdb running MiXCR on the multiplex PCR reads. The sample yields 10,000 to 15,000 distinct CDR3 sequences, 22% seen once. Sequences were obtained from lung tumor tissue. Receptors originate from a man aged 60 to 75 with non-small cell lung cancer.

The V call is TRBV27, the J call TRBJ2-1, with D perhaps being TRBD1 or TRBD2 (6 bases each). CDR1 MNHEY and CDR2 SMNVEV come from the germline V gene (reference sequence). CDR3 length: 16 residues. Trimming shortened V by 6 bases and J by 3 bases, and 18 bases separated the two germline ends. CDR3 nucleotides: TGTGCCAGCAGCCGCGGGGACACCCCCTACTACAATGAGCAGTTCTTC. It codes for CASSRGDTPYYNEQFF.

This clonotype is classed as medium-sized. This rearrangement joins TRBV28 to TRBJ2-3, with a tentative D call TRBD1 (6 bases). The CDR3 totals 16 residues. With 5 bases removed from V and 0 bases from J, the gap between germline ends came to 15 bases. Germline assignment: CDR1 MDHEN and CDR2 SYDVKM. CDR3 protein: CASSTAGDSSTDTQYF. The CDR3 coding sequence is TGTGCCAGCAGTACCGCAGGGGATTCTAGCACAGATACGCAGTATTTT.

In its sample, this clonotype was seen a few times. The rearrangement uses TRBV7-9 and TRBJ1-2; the D is unclear. V was trimmed by 0 bases and J by 4 bases, leaving 15 bases between them. This CDR3 spans 16 amino acids. From germline, CDR1 is SEHNR and CDR2 FQNEAQ (reference sequence). The CDR3 sequence: CASSLAITSTGYGYTF. The CDR3 region has the DNA TGTGCCAGCAGCTTAGCGATTACATCAACTGGCTATGGCTACACCTTC.

This chain connects TRBV5-1 to TRBJ2-1; 11 bases line up with TRBD2. Germline V lookup: CDR1 SGHRS, CDR2 YFSETQ. The CDR3 extends over 16 amino acids. Germline trimming cut 7 bases from V and 8 bases from J; bases unmatched to any gene: 14. Here the CDR3 DNA reads TGCGCCAGCTTCAAAGGGGCTAGCGGGGGGATTTATGAGCAGTTCTTC. Translation: CASFKGASGGIYEQFF. The variable domain in full, with the rest retrieved from reference TRBV5-1 and TRBJ2-1, is KAGVTQTPRYLIKTRGQQVTLSCSPISGHRSVSWYQQTPGQGLQFLFEYFSETQRNKGNFPGRFSGRQFSNSRSEMNVSTLELGDSALYLCASFKGASGGIYEQFFGPGTRLTVL.

This clonotype was detected only a few times. V and J are TRBV27 and TRBJ1-1; D not certain. Germline CDR1 reads MNHEY; CDR2 reads SMNVEV (reference sequence). V dropped 5 bases and J dropped 5 bases, with 18 bases sitting between them. There are 15 residues in the CDR3. CDR3 coding DNA: TGTGCCAGCAGTACCCCAAATGGCCGGGGAACTGAAGCTTTCTTT. This encodes CASSTPNGRGTEAFF.

This clonotype was detected ten times or more. The chain uses TRBV7-9 and TRBJ2-7, with D perhaps TRBD1 or TRBD2 (5 bases each). Germline CDR1 SEHNR, CDR2 FQNEAQ (reference sequence). The CDR3 spans 14 residues. The V end was cut by 5 bases, the J end by 5 bases, with 16 bases between. CDR3 DNA: TGTGCCAGCAGCAACCGGGGCCGTCCTCACGAGCAGTACTTC. Amino acid sequence: CASSNRGRPHEQYF.

V and J are TRBV7-2 and TRBJ1-1, with a weak D call TRBD1 (5 bases). Germline-derived CDR1 and CDR2 are SGHTA and FQGNSA. The CDR3 length is 17 residues. The V gene lost 2 bases and the J gene lost 4 bases, with 20 bases spanning the gap. CDR3 nucleotides: TGTGCCAGCAGCTTAACTGGGGCGAAGGGAATGAGCACTGAAGCTTTCTTT. This translates into CASSLTGAKGMSTEAFF. Together with reference TRBV7-2 and TRBJ1-1, the CDR3 gives the full variable domain: GAGVSQSPSNKVTEKGKDVELRCDPISGHTALYWYRQSLGQGLEFLIYFQGNSAPDKSGLPSDRFSAERTGGSVSTLTIQRTQQEDSAVYLCASSLTGAKGMSTEAFFGQGTRLTVV.

This chain joins TRBV7-8 and TRBJ1-5, with a possible D match to TRBD1 (6 bases). Looked up from germline, CDR1 is SGHVS and CDR2 is FQNEAQ. This CDR3 contains 18 residues. Trimming removed 1 base from V and 0 bases from J, with 16 bases in between. The CDR3 here is CASSLVPRGSDSNQPQHF. CDR3 coding DNA: TGTGCCAGCAGCTTAGTTCCCAGGGGAAGTGATAGCAATCAGCCCCAGCATTTT.

The chain joins TRBV5-5 to TRBJ2-6; D is perhaps TRBD1 (6 bases). Trimming took off 0 bases at V and 2 bases at J, with 12 bases between the two ends. CDR3 length: 17 amino acids. Germline CDR1 reads SGHKS; CDR2 reads YYEKEE (reference sequence). CDR3 protein: CASSLAVQGTGANVLTF. In nucleotides, the CDR3 is TGTGCCAGCAGCTTGGCCGTCCAGGGGACTGGGGCCAACGTCCTGACTTTC.

The chain joins TRBV4-1 to TRBJ1-1; D call uncertain. With 2 bases removed from V and 1 base from J, the gap between germline ends came to 5 bases. This CDR3 contains 13 residues. CDR1 is MGHRA and CDR2 is YSYEKL in the germline V gene. In DNA form, the CDR3 reads TGCGCCAGCAGCCAACTGGAGAACACTGAAGCTTTCTTT. It yields the protein CASSQLENTEAFF.

This clonotype is judged medium-sized. J is TRBJ1-6 and V is TRBV20-1; 8 positions agree with TRBD1. There are 15 residues in the CDR3. The V gene's germline CDR1 is DFQATT and CDR2 SNEGSKA (reference sequence). J lost 5 bases, V lost 3 bases, and 6 bases had no gene match. The CDR3 sequence is CSARLTGANNSPLHF. CDR3 sequence (DNA): TGCAGTGCTAGGCTGACAGGGGCTAATAATTCACCCCTCCACTTT.

The chain is built from TRBV19 and TRBJ1-3, with TRBD1 matching 8 bases. The germline V gene has CDR1 LNHDA and CDR2 SQIVND (reference sequence). Trimming at V came to 6 bases and at J to 0 bases, leaving 7 bases not matched to a gene. The CDR3 length is 16 residues. DNA of the CDR3: TGTGCCAGTAGCCTAAGACAGGGGAGCTCTGGAAACACCATATATTTT. Its protein is CASSLRQGSSGNTIYF.

This clonotype is classed as medium-sized (0.01 to 0.1%). The chain joins TRBV2 to TRBJ2-3; no clear D gene. The CDR3 covers 11 residues. The germline gives CDR1 SNHLY, CDR2 FYNNEI. The V end lost 6 bases, the J end lost 4 bases, and 5 bases lay between the germline ends. The chain's CDR3 is CASSLADTQYF. DNA of the CDR3: TGTGCCAGCAGCTTGGCAGATACGCAGTATTTT. Full variable domain (outside the CDR3, taken from reference TRBV2 and TRBJ2-3): EPEVTQTPSHQVTQMGQEVILRCVPISNHLYFYWYRQILGQKVEFLVSFYNNEISEKSEIFDDQFSVERPDGSNFTLKIRSTKLEDSAMYFCASSLADTQYFGPGTRLTVL.

This clonotype was seen ten or more times. The V and J genes are TRBV13 and TRBJ2-3; D call uncertain. Germline CDR1 PRHDT, CDR2 FYEKMQ (reference sequence). The length of the CDR3 is 14 residues. Between the trimmed V and J ends, which lost 5 bases and 4 bases, there was a span of 13 bases. The CDR3 sequence: CASSQATVADTQYF. The CDR3 DNA reads TGTGCCAGCAGCCAGGCCACGGTTGCAGATACGCAGTATTTT.

This clonotype has a handful of counts. V is TRBV11-3 and J is TRBJ2-3; possible D gene TRBD2, 6 bases. Trimming cost V 3 bases and J 6 bases, with 16 bases left between them. From germline, CDR1 is SGHNT and CDR2 YENEEA. The CDR3 has 15 amino acids. The CDR3 loop reads CASSLVSGERDTQYF. DNA of the CDR3: TGTGCCAGCAGCTTGGTTTCGGGAGAGCGGGATACGCAGTATTTT. The full variable domain, with the rest looked up from reference TRBV11-3 and TRBJ2-3, is EAGVVQSPRYKIIEKKQPVAFWCNPISGHNTLYWYLQNLGQGPELLIRYENEEAVDDSQLPKDRFSAERLKGVDSTLKIQPAELGDSAVYLCASSLVSGERDTQYFGPGTRLTVL.

This clonotype has a single count. This chain links TRBV9 with TRBJ1-2; 8 nucleotides line up with TRBD1. CDR3 length equals 16 residues. Trimming cost V 0 bases and J 4 bases; bases outside gene matches: 8. Germline loops: CDR1 SGDLS, CDR2 YYNGEE. The chain's CDR3 is CASSVDPGTGLYGYTF. CDR3 coding DNA: TGTGCCAGCAGCGTAGACCCTGGGACAGGCCTCTATGGCTACACCTTC.

This clonotype has at least ten counts. V usage is TRBV5-1 and J usage is TRBJ1-1; no clear D gene. The germline gives CDR1 SGHRS, CDR2 YFSETQ. Trimming removed 0 bases at V and 4 bases at J, with 10 bases between. The CDR3 is 14 amino acids. CDR3 in DNA: TGCGCCAGCAGCTTGGAGGGAGTTGGCACTGAAGCTTTCTTT. Its translation is CASSLEGVGTEAFF.

This clonotype was observed a few times. The chain recombines TRBV30 with TRBJ1-6; a weak D match, TRBD1 (6 bases). This CDR3 has 16 amino acids. Trimming removed 2 bases from V and 9 bases from J, with 20 bases in between. Germline V gene sequence: CDR1 GTSNPN, CDR2 SVGIG (reference sequence). CDR3 loop: CAWSTPGGSAASPLHF. In nucleotides, the CDR3 is TGTGCCTGGAGTACCCCCGGGGGCTCTGCGGCTTCACCCCTCCACTTT.

This clonotype counts as medium-sized. The chain links TRBV28 to TRBJ2-7, with 7 bases identical to TRBD2. The junction had 8 bases not matched to a gene; V was cut back by 2 bases and J by 1 base. The CDR3 has 16 residues. Germline V gene lookup returns CDR1 MDHEN and CDR2 SYDVKM. CDR3 bases: TGTGCCAGCAGTTTAGCGGCGGGGGTCGGATCCTACGAGCAGTACTTC. Encoded protein: CASSLAAGVGSYEQYF.

This chain links TRBV3-1 with TRBJ1-6, with D possibly being TRBD1 (5 bases). Germline values: CDR1 LGHDT, CDR2 YNNKEL (reference sequence). V shed 3 bases and J shed 6 bases, with 9 bases lying between them. The CDR3 is 14 amino acids. The CDR3 here is CASSQLGGNSPLHF. The DNA of the CDR3 is TGTGCCAGCAGCCAGCTCGGGGGTAATTCACCCCTCCACTTT.